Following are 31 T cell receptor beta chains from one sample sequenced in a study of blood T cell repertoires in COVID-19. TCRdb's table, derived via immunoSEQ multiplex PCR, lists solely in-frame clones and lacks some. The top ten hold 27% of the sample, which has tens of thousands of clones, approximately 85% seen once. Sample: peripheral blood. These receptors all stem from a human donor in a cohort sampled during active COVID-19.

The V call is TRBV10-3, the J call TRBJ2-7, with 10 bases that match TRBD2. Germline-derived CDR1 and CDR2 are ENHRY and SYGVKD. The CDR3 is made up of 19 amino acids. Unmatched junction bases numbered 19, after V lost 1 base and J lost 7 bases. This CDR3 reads CAISEWVAGGQPPYGEQYF. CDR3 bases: TGTGCCATCAGTGAGTGGGTAGCGGGGGGCCAACCTCCCTACGGAGAGCAGTACTTC.

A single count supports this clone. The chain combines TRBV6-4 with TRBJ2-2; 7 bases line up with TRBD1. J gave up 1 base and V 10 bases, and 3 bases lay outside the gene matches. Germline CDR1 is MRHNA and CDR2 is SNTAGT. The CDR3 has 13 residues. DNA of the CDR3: TGTGCCACCGGGGACAGGAACACCGGGGAGCTGTTTTTT. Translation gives CATGDRNTGELFF.

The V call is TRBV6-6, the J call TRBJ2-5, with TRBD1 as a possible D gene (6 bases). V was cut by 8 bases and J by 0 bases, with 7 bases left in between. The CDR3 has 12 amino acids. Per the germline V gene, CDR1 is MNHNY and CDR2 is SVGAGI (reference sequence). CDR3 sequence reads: CASRTDQETQYF. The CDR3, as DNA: TGTGCCAGCCGGACAGACCAAGAGACCCAGTACTTC.

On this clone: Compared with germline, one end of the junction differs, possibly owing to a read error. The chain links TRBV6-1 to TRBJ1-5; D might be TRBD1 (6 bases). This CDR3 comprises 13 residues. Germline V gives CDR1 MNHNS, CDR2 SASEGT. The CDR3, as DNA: TGTGCCAGCAGTGAATTCCTGGCCCAGGGGCGAAATTTT. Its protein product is CASSEFLAQGRNF.

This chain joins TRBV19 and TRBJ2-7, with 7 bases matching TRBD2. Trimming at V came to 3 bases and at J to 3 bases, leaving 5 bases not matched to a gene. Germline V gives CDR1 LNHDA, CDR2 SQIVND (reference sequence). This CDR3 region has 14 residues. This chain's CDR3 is CASSMLGRGYEQYF. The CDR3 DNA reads TGTGCCAGTAGTATGTTAGGGAGGGGCTACGAGCAGTACTTC. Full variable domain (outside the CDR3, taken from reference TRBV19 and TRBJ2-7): DGGITQSPKYLFRKEGQNVTLSCEQNLNHDAMYWYRQDPGQGLRLIYYSQIVNDFQKGDIAEGYSVSREKKESFPLTVTSAQKNPTAFYLCASSMLGRGYEQYFGPGTRLTVT.

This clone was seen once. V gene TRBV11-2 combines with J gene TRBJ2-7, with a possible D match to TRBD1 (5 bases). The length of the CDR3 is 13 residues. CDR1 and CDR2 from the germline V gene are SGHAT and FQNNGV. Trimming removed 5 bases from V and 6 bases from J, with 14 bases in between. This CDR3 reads CASSLDSLGEQYF. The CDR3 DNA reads TGTGCCAGCAGCCTCGACAGCTTGGGCGAGCAGTACTTC.

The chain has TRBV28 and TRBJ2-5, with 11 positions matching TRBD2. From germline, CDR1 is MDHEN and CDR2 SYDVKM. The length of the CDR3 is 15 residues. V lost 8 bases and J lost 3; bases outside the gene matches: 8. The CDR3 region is CASLGIAGGEETQYF. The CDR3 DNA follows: TGTGCCAGCTTAGGGATAGCGGGGGGGGAAGAGACCCAGTACTTC.

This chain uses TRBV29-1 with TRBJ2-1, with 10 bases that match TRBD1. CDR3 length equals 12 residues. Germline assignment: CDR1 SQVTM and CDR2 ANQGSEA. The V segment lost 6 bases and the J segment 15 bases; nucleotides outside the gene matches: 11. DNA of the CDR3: TGCAGCGTGGAGACAGGGGGCGCCGGGGGGTTCTTC. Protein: CSVETGGAGGFF.

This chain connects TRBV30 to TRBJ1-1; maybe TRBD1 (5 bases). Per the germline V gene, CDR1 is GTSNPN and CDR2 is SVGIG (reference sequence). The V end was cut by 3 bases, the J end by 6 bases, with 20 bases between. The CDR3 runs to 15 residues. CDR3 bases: TGTGCCTGGAGCCCCCAATGGGGGGGTACGGCTGAAGCTTTCTTT. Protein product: CAWSPQWGGTAEAFF. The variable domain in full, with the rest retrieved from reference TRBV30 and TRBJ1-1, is SQTIHQWPATLVQPVGSPLSLECTVEGTSNPNLYWYRQAAGRGLQLLFYSVGIGQISSEVPQNLSASRPQDRQFILSSKKLLLSDSGFYLCAWSPQWGGTAEAFFGQGTRLTVV.

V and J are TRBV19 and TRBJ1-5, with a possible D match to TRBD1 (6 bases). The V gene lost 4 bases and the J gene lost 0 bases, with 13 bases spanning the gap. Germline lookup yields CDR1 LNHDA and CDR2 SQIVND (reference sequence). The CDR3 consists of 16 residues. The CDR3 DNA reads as TGTGCCAGTAGTAAACAGGGCTCGGATAGCAATCAGCCCCAGCATTTT. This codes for CASSKQGSDSNQPQHF.

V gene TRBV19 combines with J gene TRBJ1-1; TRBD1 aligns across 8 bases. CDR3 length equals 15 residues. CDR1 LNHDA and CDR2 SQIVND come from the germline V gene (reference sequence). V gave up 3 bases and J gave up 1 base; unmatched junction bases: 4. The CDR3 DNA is TGTGCCAGTAGTATCACCGGGACAGGGAACACTGAAGCTTTCTTT. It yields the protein CASSITGTGNTEAFF.

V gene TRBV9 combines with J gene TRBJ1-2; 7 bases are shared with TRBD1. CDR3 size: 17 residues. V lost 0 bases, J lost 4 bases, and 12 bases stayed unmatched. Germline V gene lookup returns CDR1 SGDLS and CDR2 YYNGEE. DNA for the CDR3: TGTGCCAGCAGCGTAGAAAGCCCCCTGACAGGGATCTATGGCTACACCTTC. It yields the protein CASSVESPLTGIYGYTF.

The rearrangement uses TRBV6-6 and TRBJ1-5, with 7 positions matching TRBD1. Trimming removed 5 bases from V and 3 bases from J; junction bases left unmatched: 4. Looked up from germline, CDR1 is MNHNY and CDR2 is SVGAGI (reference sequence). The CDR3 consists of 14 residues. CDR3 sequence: CASSDTGVNQPQHF. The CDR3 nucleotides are TGTGCCAGCAGTGATACAGGGGTCAATCAGCCCCAGCATTTT.

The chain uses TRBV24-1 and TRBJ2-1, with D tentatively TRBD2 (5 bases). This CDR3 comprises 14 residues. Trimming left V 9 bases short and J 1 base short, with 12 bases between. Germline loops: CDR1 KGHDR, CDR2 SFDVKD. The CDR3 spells CATAEGGSYNEQFF. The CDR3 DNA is TGTGCCACCGCCGAGGGCGGATCCTACAATGAGCAGTTCTTC.

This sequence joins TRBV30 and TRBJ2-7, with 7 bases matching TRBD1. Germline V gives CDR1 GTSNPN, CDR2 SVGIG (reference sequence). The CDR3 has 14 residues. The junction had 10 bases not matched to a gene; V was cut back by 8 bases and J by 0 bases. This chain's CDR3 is CATRDSAVSYEQYF. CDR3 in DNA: TGTGCCACTAGGGACAGTGCCGTCTCCTACGAGCAGTACTTC.

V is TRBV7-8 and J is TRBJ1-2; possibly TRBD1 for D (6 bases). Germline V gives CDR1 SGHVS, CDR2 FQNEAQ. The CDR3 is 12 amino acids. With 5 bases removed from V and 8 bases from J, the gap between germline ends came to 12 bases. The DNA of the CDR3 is TGTGCCAGCAGCCTTAGGGGGGGAGGCTACACCTTC. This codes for CASSLRGGGYTF.

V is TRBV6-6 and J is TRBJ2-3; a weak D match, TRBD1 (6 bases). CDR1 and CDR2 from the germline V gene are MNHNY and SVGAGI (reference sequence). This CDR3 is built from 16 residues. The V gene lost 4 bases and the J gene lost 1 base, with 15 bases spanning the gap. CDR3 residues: CASSSYHRDGTDTQYF. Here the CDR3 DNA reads TGTGCCAGCAGTTCGTATCACAGGGATGGCACAGATACGCAGTATTTT.

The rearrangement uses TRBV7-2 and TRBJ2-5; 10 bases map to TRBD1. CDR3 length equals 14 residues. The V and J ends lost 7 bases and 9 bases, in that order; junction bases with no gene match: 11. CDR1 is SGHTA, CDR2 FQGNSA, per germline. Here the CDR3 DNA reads TGTGCCAGCAACCCGGGACAGGGGTCTTTAGCCCAGTACTTC. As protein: CASNPGQGSLAQYF.

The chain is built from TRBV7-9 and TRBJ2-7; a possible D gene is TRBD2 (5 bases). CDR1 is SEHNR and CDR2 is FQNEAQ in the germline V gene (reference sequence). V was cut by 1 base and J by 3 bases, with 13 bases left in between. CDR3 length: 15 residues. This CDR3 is CASSLVSWESYEQYF. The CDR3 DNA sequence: TGTGCCAGCAGCTTAGTTAGCTGGGAGAGCTACGAGCAGTACTTC.

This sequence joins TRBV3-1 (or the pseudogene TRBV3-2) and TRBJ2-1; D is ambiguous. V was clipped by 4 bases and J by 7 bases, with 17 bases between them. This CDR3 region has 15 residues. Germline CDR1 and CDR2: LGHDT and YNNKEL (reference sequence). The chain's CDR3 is CASSPPGSFGNEQFF. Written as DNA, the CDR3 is TGTGCCAGCAGCCCGCCCGGGTCCTTTGGGAATGAGCAGTTCTTC.

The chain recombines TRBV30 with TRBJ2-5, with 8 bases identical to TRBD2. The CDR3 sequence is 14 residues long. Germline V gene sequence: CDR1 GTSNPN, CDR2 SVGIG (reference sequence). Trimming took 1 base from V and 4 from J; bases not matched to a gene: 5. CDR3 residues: CAWSAGLAGETQYF. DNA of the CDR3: TGTGCCTGGAGTGCCGGTCTAGCGGGAGAGACCCAGTACTTC.

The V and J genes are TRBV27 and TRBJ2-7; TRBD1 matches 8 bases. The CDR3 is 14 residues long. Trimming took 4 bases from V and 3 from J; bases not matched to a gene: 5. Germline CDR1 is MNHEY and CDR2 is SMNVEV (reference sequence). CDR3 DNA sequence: TGTGCCAGCAGTTCCTTGACAGGGGTCTACGAGCAGTACTTC. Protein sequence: CASSSLTGVYEQYF.

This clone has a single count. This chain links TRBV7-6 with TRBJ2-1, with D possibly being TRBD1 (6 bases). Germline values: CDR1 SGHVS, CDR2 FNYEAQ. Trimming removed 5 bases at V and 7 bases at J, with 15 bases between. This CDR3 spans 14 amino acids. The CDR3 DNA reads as TGTGCCAGCAGCGGTGAGGGACAATGGAATGAGCAGTTCTTC. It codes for CASSGEGQWNEQFF.

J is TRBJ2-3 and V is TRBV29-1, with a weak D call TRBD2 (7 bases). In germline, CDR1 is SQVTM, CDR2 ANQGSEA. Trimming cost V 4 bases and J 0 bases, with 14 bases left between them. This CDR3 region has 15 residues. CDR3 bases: TGCAGCGTTGTTTTAGGGGGGGCTAGCACAGATACGCAGTATTTT. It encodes CSVVLGGASTDTQYF.

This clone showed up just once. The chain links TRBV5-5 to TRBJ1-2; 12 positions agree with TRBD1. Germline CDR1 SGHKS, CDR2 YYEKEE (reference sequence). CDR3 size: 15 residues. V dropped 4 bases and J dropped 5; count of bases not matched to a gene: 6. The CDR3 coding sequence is TGTGCCAGCAGCCTAGGGACAGGGGGCAGATATGGCTACACCTTC. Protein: CASSLGTGGRYGYTF.

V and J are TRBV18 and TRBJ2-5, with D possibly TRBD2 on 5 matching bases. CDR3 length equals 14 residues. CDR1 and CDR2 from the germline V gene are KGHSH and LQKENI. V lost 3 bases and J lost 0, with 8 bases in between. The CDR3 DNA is TGTGCCAGCTCACCGCGGGCTAACCAAGAGACCCAGTACTTC. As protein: CASSPRANQETQYF.

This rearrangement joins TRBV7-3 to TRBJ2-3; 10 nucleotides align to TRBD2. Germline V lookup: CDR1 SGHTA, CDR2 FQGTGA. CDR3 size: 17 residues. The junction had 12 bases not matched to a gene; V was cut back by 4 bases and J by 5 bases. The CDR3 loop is CASSSLAGGLVRDTQYF. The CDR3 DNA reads TGTGCCAGCAGCTCATTAGCGGGGGGTTTAGTTAGAGATACGCAGTATTTT.

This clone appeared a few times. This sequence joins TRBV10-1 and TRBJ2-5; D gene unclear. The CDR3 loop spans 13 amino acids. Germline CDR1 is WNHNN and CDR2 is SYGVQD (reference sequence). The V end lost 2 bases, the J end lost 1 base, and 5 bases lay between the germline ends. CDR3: CASSEGSQETQYF. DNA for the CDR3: TGCGCCAGCAGTGAGGGCAGCCAAGAGACCCAGTACTTC.

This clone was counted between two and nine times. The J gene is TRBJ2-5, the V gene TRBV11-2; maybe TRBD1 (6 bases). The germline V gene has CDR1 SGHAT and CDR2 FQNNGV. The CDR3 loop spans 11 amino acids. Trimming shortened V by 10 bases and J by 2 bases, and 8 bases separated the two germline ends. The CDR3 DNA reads TGTGCCACACAGGGTCAAGAGACCCAGTACTTC. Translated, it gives CATQGQETQYF.

The DNA for the CDR3 is TGTGCCAGCAGCTTAGAGGGACAGGGGTTCGAGACCCAGTACTTC. Translated, it gives CASSLEGQGFETQYF. The chain joins TRBV11-2 to TRBJ2-5; 10 nucleotides agree with TRBD1. The CDR3 contains 15 residues. Germline CDR1 and CDR2: SGHAT and FQNNGV. V lost 0 bases to trimming and J lost 5 bases; unmatched junction nucleotides: 3.

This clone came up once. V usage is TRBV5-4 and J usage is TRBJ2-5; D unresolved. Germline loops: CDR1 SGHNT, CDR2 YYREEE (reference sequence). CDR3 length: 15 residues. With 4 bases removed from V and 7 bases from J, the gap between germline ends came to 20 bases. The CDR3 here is CASSTPLGTIGTQYF. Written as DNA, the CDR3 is TGTGCCAGCAGCACCCCCCTAGGAACCATCGGGACCCAGTACTTC.